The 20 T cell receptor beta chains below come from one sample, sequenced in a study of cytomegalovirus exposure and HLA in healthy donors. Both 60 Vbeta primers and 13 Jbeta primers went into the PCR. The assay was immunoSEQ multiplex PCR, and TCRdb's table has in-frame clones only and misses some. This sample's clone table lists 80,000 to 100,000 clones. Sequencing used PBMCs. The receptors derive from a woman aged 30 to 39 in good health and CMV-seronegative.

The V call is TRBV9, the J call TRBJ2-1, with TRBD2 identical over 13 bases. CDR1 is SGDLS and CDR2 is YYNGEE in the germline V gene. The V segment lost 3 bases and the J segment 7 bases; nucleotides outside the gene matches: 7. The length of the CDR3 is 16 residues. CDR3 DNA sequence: TGTGCCAGCAGCGCTGAGACTAGCGGGAGGCGTAATGAGCAGTTCTTC. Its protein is CASSAETSGRRNEQFF. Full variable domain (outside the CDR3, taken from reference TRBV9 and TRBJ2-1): DSGVTQTPKHLITATGQRVTLRCSPRSGDLSVYWYQQSLDQGLQFLIQYYNGEERAKGNILERFSAQQFPDLHSELNLSSLELGDSALYFCASSAETSGRRNEQFFGPGTRLTVL.

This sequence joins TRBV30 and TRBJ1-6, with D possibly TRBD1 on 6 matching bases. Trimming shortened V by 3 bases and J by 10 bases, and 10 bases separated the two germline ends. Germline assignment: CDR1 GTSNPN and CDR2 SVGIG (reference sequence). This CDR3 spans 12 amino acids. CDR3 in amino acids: CAWSPGDSPLHF. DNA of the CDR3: TGTGCCTGGAGCCCAGGGGACTCACCCCTCCACTTT.

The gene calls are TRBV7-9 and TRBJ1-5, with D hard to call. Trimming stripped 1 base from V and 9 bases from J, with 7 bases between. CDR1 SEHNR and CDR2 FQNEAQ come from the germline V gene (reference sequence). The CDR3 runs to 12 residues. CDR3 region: CASSLGGRPQHF. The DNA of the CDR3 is TGTGCCAGCAGCTTAGGCGGGCGGCCCCAGCATTTT.

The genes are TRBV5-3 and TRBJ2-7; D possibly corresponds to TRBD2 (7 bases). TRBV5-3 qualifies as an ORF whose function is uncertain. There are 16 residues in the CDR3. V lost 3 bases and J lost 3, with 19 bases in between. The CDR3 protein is CARSSEGEGCRYEQYF. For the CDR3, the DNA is TGTGCCAGAAGCTCAGAGGGGGAGGGTTGTCGCTACGAGCAGTACTTC.

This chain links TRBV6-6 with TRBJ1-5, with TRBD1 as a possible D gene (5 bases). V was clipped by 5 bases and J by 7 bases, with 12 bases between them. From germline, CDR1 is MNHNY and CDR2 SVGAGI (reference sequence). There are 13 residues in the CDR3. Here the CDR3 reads CASSLQGGQPQHF. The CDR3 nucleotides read TGTGCCAGCAGTCTTCAGGGAGGACAGCCCCAGCATTTT.

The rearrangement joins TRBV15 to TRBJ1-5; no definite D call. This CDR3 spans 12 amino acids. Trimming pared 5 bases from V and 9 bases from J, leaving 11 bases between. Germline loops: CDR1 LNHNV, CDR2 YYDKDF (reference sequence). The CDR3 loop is CATSDQRRPQHF. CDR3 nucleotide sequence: TGTGCCACCAGCGACCAGCGCCGGCCCCAGCATTTT.

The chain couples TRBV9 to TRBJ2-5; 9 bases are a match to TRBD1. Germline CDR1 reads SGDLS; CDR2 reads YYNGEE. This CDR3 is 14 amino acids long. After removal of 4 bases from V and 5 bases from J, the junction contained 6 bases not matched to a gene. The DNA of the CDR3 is TGTGCCAGCAGCTTAACAGGGGGCGCGGAGACCCAGTACTTC. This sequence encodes CASSLTGGAETQYF.

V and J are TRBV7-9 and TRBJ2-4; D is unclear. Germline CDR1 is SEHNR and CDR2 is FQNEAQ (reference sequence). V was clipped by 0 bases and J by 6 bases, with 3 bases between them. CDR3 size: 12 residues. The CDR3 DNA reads TGTGCCAGCAGCTTAGCCCTAAACATTCAGTACTTC. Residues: CASSLALNIQYF.

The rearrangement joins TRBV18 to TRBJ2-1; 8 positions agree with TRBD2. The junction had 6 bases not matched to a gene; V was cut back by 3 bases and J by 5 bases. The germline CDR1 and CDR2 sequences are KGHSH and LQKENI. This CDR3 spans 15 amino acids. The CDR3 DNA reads TGTGCCAGCTCACCCGGGACTAGTAGTCACAATGAGCAGTTCTTC. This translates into CASSPGTSSHNEQFF.

Here the CDR3 DNA reads TGTGCCAGCAGTTTAGGGGCAGGGGCTAGCAATCAGCCCCAGCATTTT. Translation gives CASSLGAGASNQPQHF. J is TRBJ1-5 and V is TRBV27; weak D call: TRBD1 (6 bases). V lost 2 bases, J lost 0 bases, and 11 bases lay in between. The CDR3 sequence is 16 residues long. CDR1 and CDR2 (germline): MNHEY, SMNVEV (reference sequence).

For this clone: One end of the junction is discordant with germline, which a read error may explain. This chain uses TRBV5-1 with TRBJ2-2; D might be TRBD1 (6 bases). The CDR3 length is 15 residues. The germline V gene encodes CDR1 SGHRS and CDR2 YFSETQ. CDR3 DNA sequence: TGCGCCGGCAGCTTGGCCTCGCAGGGGCAAGGGGAGCTGTTTTTT. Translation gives CAGSLASQGQGELFF.

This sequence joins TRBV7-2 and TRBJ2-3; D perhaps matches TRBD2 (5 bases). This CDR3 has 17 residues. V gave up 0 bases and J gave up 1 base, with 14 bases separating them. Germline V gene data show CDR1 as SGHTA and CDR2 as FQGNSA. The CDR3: CASSLAQRGRGTDTQYF. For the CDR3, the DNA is TGTGCCAGCAGCTTAGCGCAGCGAGGGCGCGGCACAGATACGCAGTATTTT.

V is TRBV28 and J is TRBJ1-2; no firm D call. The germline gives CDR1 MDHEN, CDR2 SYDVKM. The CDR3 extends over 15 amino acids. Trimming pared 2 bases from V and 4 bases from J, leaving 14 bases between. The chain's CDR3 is CASSLGRPPVYGYTF. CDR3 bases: TGTGCCAGCAGTTTAGGCAGGCCGCCAGTCTATGGCTACACCTTC.

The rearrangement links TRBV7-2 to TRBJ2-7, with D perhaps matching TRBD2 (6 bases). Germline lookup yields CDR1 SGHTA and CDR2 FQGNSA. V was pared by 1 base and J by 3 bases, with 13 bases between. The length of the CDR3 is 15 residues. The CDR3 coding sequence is TGTGCCAGCAGCTTAGGGGGGGTGAAGAACTACGAGCAGTACTTC. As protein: CASSLGGVKNYEQYF. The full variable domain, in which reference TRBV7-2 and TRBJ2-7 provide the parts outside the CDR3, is GAGVSQSPSNKVTEKGKDVELRCDPISGHTALYWYRQSLGQGLEFLIYFQGNSAPDKSGLPSDRFSAERTGGSVSTLTIQRTQQEDSAVYLCASSLGGVKNYEQYFGPGTRLTVT.

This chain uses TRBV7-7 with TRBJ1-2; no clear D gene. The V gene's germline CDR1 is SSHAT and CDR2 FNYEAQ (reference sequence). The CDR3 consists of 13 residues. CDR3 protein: CASGPAGNYGYTF. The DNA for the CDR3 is TGTGCTAGCGGGCCGGCTGGCAACTATGGCTACACCTTC.

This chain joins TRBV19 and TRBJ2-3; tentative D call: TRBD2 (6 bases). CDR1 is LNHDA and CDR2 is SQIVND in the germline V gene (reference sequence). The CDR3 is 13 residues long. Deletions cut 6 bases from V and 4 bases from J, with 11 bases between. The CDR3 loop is CASSGRRADTQYF. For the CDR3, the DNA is TGTGCCAGTAGCGGGAGAAGGGCAGATACGCAGTATTTT.

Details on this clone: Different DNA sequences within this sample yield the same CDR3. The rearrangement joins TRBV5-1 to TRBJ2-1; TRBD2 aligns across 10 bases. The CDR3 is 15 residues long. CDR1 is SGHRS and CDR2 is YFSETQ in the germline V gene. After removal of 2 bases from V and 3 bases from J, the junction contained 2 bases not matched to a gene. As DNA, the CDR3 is TGCGCCAGCAGCTTTGGACTAGCGGACTACAATGAGCAGTTCTTC. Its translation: CASSFGLADYNEQFF.

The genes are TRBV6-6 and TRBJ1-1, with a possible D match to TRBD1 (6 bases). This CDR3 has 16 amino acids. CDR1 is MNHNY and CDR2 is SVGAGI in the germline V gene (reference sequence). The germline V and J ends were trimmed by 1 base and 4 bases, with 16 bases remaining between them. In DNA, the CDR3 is TGTGCCAGCAGTTACTTCCCAGGGGTCGTCAGCACTGAAGCTTTCTTT. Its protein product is CASSYFPGVVSTEAFF.

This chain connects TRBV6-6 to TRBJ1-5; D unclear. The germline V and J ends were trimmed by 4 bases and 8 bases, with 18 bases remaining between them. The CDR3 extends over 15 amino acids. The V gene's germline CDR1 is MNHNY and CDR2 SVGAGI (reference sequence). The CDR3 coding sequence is TGTGCCAGCAGTTTGGGTCAGGAAGTTTTCAAGCCCCAGCATTTT. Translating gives CASSLGQEVFKPQHF.

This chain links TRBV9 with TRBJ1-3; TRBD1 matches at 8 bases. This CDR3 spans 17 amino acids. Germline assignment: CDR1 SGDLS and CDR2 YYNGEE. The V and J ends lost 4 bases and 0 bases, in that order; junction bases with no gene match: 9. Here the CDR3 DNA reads TGTGCCAGCAGCCCCCGGACAGGGTCCCTCTCTGGAAACACCATATATTTT. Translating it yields CASSPRTGSLSGNTIYF.